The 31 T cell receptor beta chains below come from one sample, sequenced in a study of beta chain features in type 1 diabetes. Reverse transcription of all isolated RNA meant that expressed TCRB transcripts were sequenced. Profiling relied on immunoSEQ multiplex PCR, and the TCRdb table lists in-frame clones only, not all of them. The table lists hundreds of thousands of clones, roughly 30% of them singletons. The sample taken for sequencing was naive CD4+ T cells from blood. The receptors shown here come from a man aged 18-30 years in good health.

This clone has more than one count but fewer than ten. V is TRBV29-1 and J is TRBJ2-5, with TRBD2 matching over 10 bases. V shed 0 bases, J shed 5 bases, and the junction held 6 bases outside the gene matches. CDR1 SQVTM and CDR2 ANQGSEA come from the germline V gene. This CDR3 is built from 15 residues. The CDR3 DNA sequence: TGCAGCGTTGAAGATAGACTAGCGGGTGGTGAGACCCAGTACTTC. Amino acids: CSVEDRLAGGETQYF. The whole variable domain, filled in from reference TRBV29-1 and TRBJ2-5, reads SAVISQKPSRDICQRGTSLTIQCQVDSQVTMMFWYRQQPGQSLTLIATANQGSEATYESGFVIDKFPISRPNLTFSTLTVSNMSPEDSSIYLCSVEDRLAGGETQYFGPGTRLLVL.

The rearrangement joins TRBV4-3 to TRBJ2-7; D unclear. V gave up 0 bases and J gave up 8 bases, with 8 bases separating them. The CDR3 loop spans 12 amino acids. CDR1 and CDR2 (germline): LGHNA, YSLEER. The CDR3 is CASSQERTKQYF. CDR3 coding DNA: TGCGCCAGCAGCCAAGAAAGAACGAAGCAGTACTTC.

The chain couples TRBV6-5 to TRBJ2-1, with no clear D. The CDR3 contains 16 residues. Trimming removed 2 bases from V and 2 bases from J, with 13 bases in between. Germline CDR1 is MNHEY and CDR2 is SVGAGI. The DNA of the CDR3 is TGTGCCAGCAGTTACCGGCGTTCCCTCACCTACAATGAGCAGTTCTTC. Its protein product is CASSYRRSLTYNEQFF.

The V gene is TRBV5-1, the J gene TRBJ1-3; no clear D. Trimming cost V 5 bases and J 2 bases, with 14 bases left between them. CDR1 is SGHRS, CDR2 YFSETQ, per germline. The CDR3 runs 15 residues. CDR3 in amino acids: CASRGTGFAGNTIYF. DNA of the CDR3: TGCGCCAGCAGGGGAACGGGATTCGCTGGAAACACCATATATTTT.

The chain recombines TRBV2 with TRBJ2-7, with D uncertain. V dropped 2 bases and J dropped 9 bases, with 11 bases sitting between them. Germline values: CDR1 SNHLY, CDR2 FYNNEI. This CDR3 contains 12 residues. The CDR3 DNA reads TGTGCCAGCAGTGAAAATTTGGCCAGGCAGTACTTC. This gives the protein CASSENLARQYF.

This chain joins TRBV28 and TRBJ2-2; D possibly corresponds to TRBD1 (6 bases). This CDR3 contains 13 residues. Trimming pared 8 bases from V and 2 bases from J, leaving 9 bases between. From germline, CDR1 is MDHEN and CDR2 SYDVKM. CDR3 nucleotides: TGTGCCAGCTACAGGGAAAACACCGGGGAGCTGTTTTTT. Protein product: CASYRENTGELFF.

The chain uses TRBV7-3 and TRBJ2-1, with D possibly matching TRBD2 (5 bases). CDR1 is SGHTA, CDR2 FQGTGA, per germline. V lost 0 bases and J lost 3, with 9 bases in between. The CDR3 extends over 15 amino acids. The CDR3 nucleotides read TGTGCCAGCAGCTTAACCTACGGGAACTACAATGAGCAGTTCTTC. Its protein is CASSLTYGNYNEQFF.

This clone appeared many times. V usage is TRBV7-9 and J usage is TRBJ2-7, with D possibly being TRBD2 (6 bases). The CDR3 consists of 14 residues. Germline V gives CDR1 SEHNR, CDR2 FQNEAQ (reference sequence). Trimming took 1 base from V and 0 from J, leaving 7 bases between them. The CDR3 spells CASSLGGASYEQYF. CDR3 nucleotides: TGTGCCAGCAGCTTAGGCGGGGCCTCCTACGAGCAGTACTTC.

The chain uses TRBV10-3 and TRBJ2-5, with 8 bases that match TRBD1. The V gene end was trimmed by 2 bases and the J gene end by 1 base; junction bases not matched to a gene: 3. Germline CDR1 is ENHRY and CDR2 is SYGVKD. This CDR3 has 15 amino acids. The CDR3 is CAISEPGQAQETQYF. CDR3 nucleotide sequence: TGTGCCATCAGTGAGCCGGGACAGGCCCAAGAGACCCAGTACTTC.

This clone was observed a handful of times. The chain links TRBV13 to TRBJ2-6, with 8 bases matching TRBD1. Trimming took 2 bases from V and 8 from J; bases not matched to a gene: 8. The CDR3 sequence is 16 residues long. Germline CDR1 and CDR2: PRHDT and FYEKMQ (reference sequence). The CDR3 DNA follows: TGTGCCAGCAGCTTAAGCCGGACAGGGAGTACCAACGTCCTGACTTTC. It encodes CASSLSRTGSTNVLTF.

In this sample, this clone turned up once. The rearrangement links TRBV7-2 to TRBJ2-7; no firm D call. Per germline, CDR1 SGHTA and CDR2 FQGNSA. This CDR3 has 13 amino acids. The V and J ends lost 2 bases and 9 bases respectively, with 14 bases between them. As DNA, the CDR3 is TGTGCCAGCAGCTTAAACGCCGGAGAGGCGCAGTACTTC. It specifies CASSLNAGEAQYF.

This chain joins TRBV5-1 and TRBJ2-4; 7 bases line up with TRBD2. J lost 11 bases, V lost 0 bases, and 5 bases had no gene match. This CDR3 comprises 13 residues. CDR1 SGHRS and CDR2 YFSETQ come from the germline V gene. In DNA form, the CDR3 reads TGCGCCAGCAGCTTGGGGACTAGTGAACTTCAGTACTTC. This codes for CASSLGTSELQYF.

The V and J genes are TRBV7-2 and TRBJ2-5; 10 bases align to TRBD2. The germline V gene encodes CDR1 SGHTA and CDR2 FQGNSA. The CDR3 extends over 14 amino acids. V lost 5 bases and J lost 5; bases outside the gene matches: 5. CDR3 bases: TGTGCCAGCAGCCCAGCGGGGGGGCGCGAGACCCAGTACTTC. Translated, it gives CASSPAGGRETQYF.

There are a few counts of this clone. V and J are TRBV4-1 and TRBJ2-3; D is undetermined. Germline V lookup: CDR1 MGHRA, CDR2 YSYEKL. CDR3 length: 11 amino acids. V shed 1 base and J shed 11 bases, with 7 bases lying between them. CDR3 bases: TGCGCCAGCAGCCAAGTAAGGCAGCAGTATTTT. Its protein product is CASSQVRQQYF.

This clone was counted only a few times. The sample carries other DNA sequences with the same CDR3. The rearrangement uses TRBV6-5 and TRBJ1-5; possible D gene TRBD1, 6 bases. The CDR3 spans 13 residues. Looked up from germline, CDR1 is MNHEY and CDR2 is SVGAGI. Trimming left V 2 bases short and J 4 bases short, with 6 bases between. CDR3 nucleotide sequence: TGTGCCAGCAGTTACAGGGGGAATCAGCCCCAGCATTTT. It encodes CASSYRGNQPQHF.

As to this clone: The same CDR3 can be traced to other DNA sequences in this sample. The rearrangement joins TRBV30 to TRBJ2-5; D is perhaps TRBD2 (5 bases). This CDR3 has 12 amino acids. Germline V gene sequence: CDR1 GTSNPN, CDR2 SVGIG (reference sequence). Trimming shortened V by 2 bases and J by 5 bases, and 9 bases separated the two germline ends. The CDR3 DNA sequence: TGTGCCTGGAGTCTCCGAGGGGAGACCCAGTACTTC. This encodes CAWSLRGETQYF. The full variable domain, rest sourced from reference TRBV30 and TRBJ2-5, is SQTIHQWPATLVQPVGSPLSLECTVEGTSNPNLYWYRQAAGRGLQLLFYSVGIGQISSEVPQNLSASRPQDRQFILSSKKLLLSDSGFYLCAWSLRGETQYFGPGTRLLVL.

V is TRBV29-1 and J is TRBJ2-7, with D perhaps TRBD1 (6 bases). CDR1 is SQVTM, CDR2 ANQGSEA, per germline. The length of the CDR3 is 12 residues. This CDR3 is CSSWDTDYEQYF. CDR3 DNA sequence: TGCAGTAGCTGGGACACGGACTACGAGCAGTACTTC.

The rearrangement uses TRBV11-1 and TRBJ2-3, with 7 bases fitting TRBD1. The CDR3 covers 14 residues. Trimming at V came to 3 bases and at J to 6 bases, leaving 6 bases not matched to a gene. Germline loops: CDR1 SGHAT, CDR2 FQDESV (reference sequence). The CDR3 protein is CASSFDREGDTQYF. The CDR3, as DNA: TGTGCCAGCAGCTTCGACAGGGAAGGGGATACGCAGTATTTT.

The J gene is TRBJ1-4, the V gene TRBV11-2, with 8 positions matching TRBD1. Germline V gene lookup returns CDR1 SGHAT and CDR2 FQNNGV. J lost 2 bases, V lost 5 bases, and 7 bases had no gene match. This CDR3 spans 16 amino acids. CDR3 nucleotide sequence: TGTGCCAGCAGCGTAGGACAGGGCTTCACTAATGAAAAACTGTTTTTT. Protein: CASSVGQGFTNEKLFF.

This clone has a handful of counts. CDR3 loop: CASSDWGGTQYF. CDR3 in DNA: TGTGCCAGCAGTGATTGGGGGGGGACCCAGTACTTC. The chain is built from TRBV25-1 and TRBJ2-5; 7 bases match TRBD2. V was clipped by 3 bases and J by 7 bases; unmatched bases: 2. Germline assignment: CDR1 MGHDK and CDR2 SYGVNS. The length of the CDR3 is 12 residues.

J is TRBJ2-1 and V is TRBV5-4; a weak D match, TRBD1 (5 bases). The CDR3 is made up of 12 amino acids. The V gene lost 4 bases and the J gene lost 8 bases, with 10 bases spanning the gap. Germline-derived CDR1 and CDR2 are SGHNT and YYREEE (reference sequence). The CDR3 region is CASSQIGDEQFF. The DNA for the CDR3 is TGTGCCAGCAGCCAGATAGGGGATGAGCAGTTCTTC.

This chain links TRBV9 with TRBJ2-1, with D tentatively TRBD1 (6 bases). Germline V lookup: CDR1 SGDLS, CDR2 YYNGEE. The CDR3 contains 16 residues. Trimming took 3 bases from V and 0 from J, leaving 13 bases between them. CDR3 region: CASSGRDKPSYNEQFF. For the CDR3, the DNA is TGTGCCAGCAGCGGAAGGGACAAACCCTCCTACAATGAGCAGTTCTTC.

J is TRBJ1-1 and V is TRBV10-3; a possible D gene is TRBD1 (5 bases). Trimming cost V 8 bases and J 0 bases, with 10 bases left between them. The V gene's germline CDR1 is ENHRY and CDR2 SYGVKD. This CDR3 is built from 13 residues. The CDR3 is CAIGGRMNTEAFF. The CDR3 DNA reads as TGTGCCATCGGGGGACGGATGAACACTGAAGCTTTCTTT.

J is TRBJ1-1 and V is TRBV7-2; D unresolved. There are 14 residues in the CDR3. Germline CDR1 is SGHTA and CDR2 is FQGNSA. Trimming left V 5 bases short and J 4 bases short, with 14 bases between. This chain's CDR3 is CASSSGIWGTEAFF. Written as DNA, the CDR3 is TGTGCCAGCAGCAGCGGGATCTGGGGCACTGAAGCTTTCTTT.

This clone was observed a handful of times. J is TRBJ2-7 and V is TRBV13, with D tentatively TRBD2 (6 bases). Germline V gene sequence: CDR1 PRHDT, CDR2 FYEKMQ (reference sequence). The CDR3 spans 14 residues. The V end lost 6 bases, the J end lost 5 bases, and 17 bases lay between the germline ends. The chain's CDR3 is CASRPAGRGHEQYF. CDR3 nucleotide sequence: TGTGCCAGCAGACCGGCGGGACGGGGTCACGAGCAGTACTTC.

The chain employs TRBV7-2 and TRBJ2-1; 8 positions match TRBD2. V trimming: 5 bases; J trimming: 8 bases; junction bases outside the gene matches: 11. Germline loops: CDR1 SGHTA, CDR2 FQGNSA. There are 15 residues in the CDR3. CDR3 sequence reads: CASSPGASGSHEQFF. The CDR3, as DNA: TGTGCCAGCAGCCCGGGGGCTAGCGGGTCACATGAGCAGTTCTTC.

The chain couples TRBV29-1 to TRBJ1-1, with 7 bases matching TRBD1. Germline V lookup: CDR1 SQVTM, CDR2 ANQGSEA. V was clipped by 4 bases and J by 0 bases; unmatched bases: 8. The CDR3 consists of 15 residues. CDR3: CSVGGQGGLNTEAFF. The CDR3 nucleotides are TGCAGCGTTGGTGGCCAGGGGGGACTGAACACTGAAGCTTTCTTT.

As DNA, the CDR3 is TGTGCCAGCAGTTTTTGGGGTGGAGAGACCCAGTACTTC. It yields the protein CASSFWGGETQYF. The V call is TRBV27, the J call TRBJ2-5, with unresolved D. Germline lookup yields CDR1 MNHEY and CDR2 SMNVEV (reference sequence). This CDR3 spans 13 amino acids. V gave up 3 bases and J gave up 4 bases, with 9 bases separating them.

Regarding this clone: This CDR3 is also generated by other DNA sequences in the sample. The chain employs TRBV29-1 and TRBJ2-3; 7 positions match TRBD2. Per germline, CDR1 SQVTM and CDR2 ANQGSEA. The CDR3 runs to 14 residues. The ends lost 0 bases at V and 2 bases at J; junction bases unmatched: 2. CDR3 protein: CSVEELASTDTQYF. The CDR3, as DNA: TGCAGCGTTGAAGAACTAGCGTCCACAGATACGCAGTATTTT.

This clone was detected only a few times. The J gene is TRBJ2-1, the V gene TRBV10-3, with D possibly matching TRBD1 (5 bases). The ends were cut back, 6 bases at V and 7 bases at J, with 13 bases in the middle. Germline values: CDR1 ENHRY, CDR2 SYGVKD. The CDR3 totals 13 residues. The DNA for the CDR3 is TGTGCCATCAGCCGAGCAGGGCCGAATGAGCAGTTCTTC. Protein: CAISRAGPNEQFF.

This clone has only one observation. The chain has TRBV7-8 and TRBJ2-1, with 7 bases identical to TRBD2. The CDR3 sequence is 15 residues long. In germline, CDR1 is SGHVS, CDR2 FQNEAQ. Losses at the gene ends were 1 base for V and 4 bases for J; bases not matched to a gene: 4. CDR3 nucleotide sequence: TGTGCCAGCAGCTTAGGCGCGGGAGCGTACAATGAGCAGTTCTTC. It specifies CASSLGAGAYNEQFF.